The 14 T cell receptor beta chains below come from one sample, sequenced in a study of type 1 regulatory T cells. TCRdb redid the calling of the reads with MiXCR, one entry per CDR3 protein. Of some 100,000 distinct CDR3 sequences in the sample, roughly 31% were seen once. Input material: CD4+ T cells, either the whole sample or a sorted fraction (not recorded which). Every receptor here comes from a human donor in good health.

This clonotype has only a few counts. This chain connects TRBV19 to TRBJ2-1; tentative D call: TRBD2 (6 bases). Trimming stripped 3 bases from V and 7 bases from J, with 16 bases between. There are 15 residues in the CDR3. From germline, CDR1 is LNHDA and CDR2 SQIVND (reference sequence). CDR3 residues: CASSILGGGKNEQFF. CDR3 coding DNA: TGTGCCAGTAGTATTCTTGGTGGGGGGAAGAATGAGCAGTTCTTC.

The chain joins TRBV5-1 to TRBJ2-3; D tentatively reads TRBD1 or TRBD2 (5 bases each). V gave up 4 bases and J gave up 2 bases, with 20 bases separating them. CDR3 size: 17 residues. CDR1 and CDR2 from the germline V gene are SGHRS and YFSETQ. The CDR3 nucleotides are TGCGCCAGCAGCGACGTAATCCCCGGGGCCGCCACAGATACGCAGTATTTT. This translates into CASSDVIPGAATDTQYF.

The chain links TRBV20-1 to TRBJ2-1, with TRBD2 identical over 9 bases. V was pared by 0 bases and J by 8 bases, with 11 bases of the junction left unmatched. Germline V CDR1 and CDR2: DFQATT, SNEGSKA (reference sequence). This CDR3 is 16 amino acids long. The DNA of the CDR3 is TGCAGTGCTAGAGATCCCCTTAGCGGGAGTGCAGATGAGCAGTTCTTC. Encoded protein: CSARDPLSGSADEQFF.

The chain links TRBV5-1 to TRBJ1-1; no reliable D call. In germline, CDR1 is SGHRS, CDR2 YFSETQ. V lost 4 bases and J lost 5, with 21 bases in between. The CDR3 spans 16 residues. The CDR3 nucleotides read TGCGCCAGCAGCCTCGGGAAGGGCGAAGGATTAACTGAAGCTTTCTTT. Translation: CASSLGKGEGLTEAFF.

The CDR3 DNA reads as TGTGCCAGCAGCTTATCTTCAGATACGCAGTATTTT. Its translation: CASSLSSDTQYF. The chain combines TRBV7-2 with TRBJ2-3; D unresolved. CDR1 is SGHTA, CDR2 FQGNSA, per germline. CDR3 size: 12 residues. The germline V and J ends were trimmed by 2 bases and 4 bases, with 4 bases remaining between them.

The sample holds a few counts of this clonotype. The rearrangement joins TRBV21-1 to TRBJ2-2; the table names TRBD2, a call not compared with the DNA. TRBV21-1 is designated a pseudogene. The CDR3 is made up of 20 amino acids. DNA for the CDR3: TGTGCCAGCAGCAAAGCCCGGACTAGCGGGAGGGCCTTTTACACCGGGGAGCTGTTTTTT. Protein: CASSKARTSGRAFYTGELFF.

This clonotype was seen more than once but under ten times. CDR3 in amino acids: CASGVDSGANVLTF. Here the CDR3 DNA reads TGCGCCAGCGGCGTCGACTCTGGGGCCAACGTCCTGACTTTC. V usage is TRBV5-1 and J usage is TRBJ2-6; D unresolved. Germline loops: CDR1 SGHRS, CDR2 YFSETQ. Trimming removed 7 bases at V and 0 bases at J, with 8 bases between. This CDR3 spans 14 amino acids. Based on the CDR3 plus reference TRBV5-1 and TRBJ2-6, the full variable domain is KAGVTQTPRYLIKTRGQQVTLSCSPISGHRSVSWYQQTPGQGLQFLFEYFSETQRNKGNFPGRFSGRQFSNSRSEMNVSTLELGDSALYLCASGVDSGANVLTFGAGSRLTVL.

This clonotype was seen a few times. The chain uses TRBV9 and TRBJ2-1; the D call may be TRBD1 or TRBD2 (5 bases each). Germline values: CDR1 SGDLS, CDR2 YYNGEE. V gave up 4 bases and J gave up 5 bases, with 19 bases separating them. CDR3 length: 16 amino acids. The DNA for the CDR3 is TGTGCCAGCAGCACTAGATCGGGGCTACTAGACAATGAGCAGTTCTTC. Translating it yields CASSTRSGLLDNEQFF.

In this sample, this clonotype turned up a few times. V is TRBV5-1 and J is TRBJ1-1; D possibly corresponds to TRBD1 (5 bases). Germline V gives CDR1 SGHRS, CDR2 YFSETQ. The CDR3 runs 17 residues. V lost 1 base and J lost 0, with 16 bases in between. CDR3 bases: TGCGCCAGCAGCTTGAGAGGGACCGGAGCGGTGAACACTGAAGCTTTCTTT. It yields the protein CASSLRGTGAVNTEAFF.

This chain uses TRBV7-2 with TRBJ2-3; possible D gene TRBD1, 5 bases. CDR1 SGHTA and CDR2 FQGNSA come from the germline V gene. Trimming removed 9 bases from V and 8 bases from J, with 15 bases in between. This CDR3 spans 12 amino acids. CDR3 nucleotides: TGTGCCAGTGGCCGACGTCAGGGTACGCAGTATTTT. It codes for CASGRRQGTQYF.

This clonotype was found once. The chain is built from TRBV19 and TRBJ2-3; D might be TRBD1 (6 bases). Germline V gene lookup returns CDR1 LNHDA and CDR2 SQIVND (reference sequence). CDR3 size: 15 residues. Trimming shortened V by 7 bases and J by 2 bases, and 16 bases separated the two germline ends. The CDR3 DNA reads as TGTGCCAGTACTAGACAGGCAACCTCCACAGATACGCAGTATTTT. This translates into CASTRQATSTDTQYF.

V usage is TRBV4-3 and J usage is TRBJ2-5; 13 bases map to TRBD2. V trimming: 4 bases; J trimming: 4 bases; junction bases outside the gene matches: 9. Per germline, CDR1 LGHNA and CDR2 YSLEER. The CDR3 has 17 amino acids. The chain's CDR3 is CASSPDTTSGRRETQYF. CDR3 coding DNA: TGCGCCAGCAGCCCAGATACGACTAGCGGGAGGAGAGAGACCCAGTACTTC.

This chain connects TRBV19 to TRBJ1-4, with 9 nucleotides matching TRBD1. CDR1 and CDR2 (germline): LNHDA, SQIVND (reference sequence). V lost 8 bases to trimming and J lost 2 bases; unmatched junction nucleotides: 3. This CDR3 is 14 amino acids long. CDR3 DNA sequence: TGTGCCAGTGGTGACAGGGGGACTAATGAAAAACTGTTTTTT. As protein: CASGDRGTNEKLFF.

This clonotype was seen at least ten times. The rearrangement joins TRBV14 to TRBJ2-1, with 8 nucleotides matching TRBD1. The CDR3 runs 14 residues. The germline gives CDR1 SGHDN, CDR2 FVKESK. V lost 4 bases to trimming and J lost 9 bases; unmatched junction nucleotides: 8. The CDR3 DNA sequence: TGTGCCAGCAGCCGATTCCAGGGGGCGACTGAGCAGTTCTTC. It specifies CASSRFQGATEQFF.